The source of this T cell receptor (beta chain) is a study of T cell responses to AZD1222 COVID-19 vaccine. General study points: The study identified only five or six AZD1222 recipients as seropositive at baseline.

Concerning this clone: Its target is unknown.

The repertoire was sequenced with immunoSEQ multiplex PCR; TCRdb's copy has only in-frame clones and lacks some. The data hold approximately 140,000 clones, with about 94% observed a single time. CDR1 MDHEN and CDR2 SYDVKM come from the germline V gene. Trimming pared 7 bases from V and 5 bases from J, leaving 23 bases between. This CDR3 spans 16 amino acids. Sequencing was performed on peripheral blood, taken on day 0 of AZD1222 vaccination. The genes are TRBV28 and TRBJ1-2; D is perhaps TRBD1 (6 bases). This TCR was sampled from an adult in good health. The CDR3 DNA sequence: TGTGCCAGCAATCCCCCGGGACACCGAAACCCTTATGGCTACACCTTC. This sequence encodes CASNPPGHRNPYGYTF.